Described below is a single TCR beta chain sequence and its context. This clonotype has ten or more counts. Its antigen target is currently unknown. No per-base quality is available; no much larger clone lies one base away. Sample time point, as interpreted from the label and publication: longitudinal time-point 2. For unsorted PBMC libraries, 2 million PBMCs were used after storage in RNAlater at -80 degrees C until RNA extraction. Peripheral blood was subjected to Ficoll-Hypaque density gradient centrifugation to isolate PBMCs, which were then cryopreserved in liquid nitrogen. The data originate from a study of neurological immune-mediated disorders (dated by TCRdb to between 2017 and 2020). Regarding the complete study: The study compared peripheral blood TCR-beta repertoires of HTLV-I-associated myelopathy (HAM/TSP) patients, multiple sclerosis patients and healthy controls using UMI-based sequencing. Alongside PBMC samples, the set of about 100 TCR-beta libraries contained longitudinal samples, technical triplicates, and paired CD4+ and CD8+ T-cell subsets that had been sorted. Longitudinal HAM/TSP and healthy donors were sampled at 3 time-points each (about 3-45 month intervals). The cohort was made up of 68 subjects, consisting of 15 or so HAM/TSP patients, about 34 multiple sclerosis patients and 20 healthy controls. Points the paper makes about the study in general: TCR clonal expansion was highest in HAM/TSP patients and lowest in MS patients, with MS patients falling below even healthy controls. No identical CDR3 amino acid sequences were shared among expanded clones across subjects, suggesting private TCR-beta repertoires in all groups.

cDNA was synthesized by template-switch 5'RACE using a primer carrying a 10-nucleotide random unique molecular identifier by which each TCR transcript was tagged. Each sequencing run produced over 190 million TCR-beta sequences covering 15-18 subjects. Total RNA was extracted with the RNeasy kit. TCR-beta VDJ regions were amplified with primers for the TCR constant region and the 5'RACE anchor, using the KAPA Real-time Library Amplification kit. A first PCR added sample indexes and Illumina adaptors, and a second PCR then raised library yield. After Ampure bead purification, the TCR product of roughly 650 bp was size-selected on a 2% E-gel SizeSelection system. Before pooling, library quality was checked on a Bioanalyzer, concentration was measured with Qubit, and libraries were quantified with the Kapa Library Quantification kit. Libraries were sequenced paired-end 2 x 150 bp on an Illumina HiSeq 2500. To increase sequence diversity, about 25-30% phiX was spiked into each library pool. For the original study's pipeline: Quality-filtered reads were processed with the UMI-based MiGEC pipeline, which removed over 75% of raw TCR sequences during error correction. IMGT germline references were used for alignment of VDJ genes, and clonotypes were defined by a unique CDR3 amino acid sequence together with V-J genes. VDJtools evaluated clonal expansion, Shannon diversity and CDR3 relatedness (CalcPairwiseDistances, ClusterSamples); CLCbio workbench built phylogenetic trees. Expanded clones were defined as having at least 8 unique UMIs, based on coefficient-of-variation modelling across technical triplicates. TCRdb trimmed public reads at Q25 via fastp, called clones via MiXCR and kept in-frame beta chains. Each entry merges the rows of one CDR3 protein and shows their most common DNA and genes. The authors' filters were not applied to this entry. The sample table shows under 100,000 distinct CDR3 sequences, and around 14% are seen once. Roughly 4.8% of the sample rests with the top ten.

The TCR originated in a female donor with HTLV-1-associated myelopathy (HAM/TSP). Material for sequencing was PBMCs.

The bases read TGTGCCAGCAGCTTGGAGGACCGAGATACGCAGTATTTT. Its coded protein is CASSLEDRDTQYF. Recombination joined TRBV5-6 with TRBJ2-3; no D gene can be assigned with confidence. The CDR3 sequence holds 13 residues, the cysteine and phenylalanine included. This entry keeps only the CDR3 DNA: 39 bases, framed from base 1. In the germline V gene, CDR1 corresponds to SGHDT and CDR2 to YYEEEE. V and J are truncated by 0 bases and 5 bases respectively, leaving an intervening sequence of 7 bases.